This T cell receptor (beta chain) is from a study of T cells expressing NK-cell markers. This CDR3 comprises 16 residues. Germline values: CDR1 LGHNA, CDR2 YNFKEQ. TCRdb reprocessed the 5' RACE reads and keeps a single row for each CDR3 protein, giving no DNA. The listing records about 430,000 distinct CDR3 sequences. This chain connects TRBV4-2 to TRBJ2-7; checking the TCRdb D call of TRBD1 is not possible without DNA. The sequenced sample was blood T cells: a sorted CD56 or NKG2C T cell subset, CD4+ or CD8+ T cells, or bulk PBMC T cells (not recorded which). This clonotype was sampled from a woman aged 50 to 60 in good health. CDR3 in amino acids: CASSQVPGGRWDEQYF.